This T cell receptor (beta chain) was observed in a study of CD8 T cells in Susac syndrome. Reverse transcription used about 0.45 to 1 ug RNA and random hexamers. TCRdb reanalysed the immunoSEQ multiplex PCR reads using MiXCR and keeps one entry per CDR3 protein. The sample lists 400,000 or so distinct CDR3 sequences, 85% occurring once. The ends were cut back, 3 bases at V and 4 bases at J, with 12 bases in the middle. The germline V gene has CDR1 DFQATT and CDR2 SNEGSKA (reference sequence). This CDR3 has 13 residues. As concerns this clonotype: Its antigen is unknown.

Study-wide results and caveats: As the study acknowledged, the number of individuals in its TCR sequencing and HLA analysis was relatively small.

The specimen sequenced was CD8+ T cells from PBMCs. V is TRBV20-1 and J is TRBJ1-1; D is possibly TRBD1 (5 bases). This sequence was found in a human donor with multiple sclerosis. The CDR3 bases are TGCAGTGCTAGGCCCAGGGAGGGCACTGAAGCTTTCTTT. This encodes CSARPREGTEAFF.